This T cell receptor beta chain was found in a study of blood T cell repertoires in COVID-19. The CDR3 covers 13 residues. The V gene end was trimmed by 4 bases and the J gene end by 10 bases; junction bases not matched to a gene: 8. Germline V CDR1 and CDR2: SGHRS, YFSETQ. Here immunoSEQ multiplex PCR was the method, and the copy in TCRdb shows in-frame clones only, minus some. This sample carries fewer than 250,000 clones, 83% of them seen once, and the ten largest clones take around 3.3%. The rearrangement links TRBV5-1 to TRBJ1-3; 7 bases match TRBD1. This TCR came from a woman aged 40 to 50 who had been exposed to COVID-19. The sequenced material came from PBMCs or T cells enriched from blood (not recorded which). Written as DNA, the CDR3 is TGCGCCAGCAGCCCCGCAAGACAGGGAACCATATATTTT. This codes for CASSPARQGTIYF. Looking up the rest from reference TRBV5-1 and TRBJ1-3 gives the full variable domain: KAGVTQTPRYLIKTRGQQVTLSCSPISGHRSVSWYQQTPGQGLQFLFEYFSETQRNKGNFPGRFSGRQFSNSRSEMNVSTLELGDSALYLCASSPARQGTIYFGEGSWLTVV.